The 28 T cell receptor beta chains below were found in one sample sequenced in a study of tumor-infiltrating lymphocytes in primary liver carcinoma. Extraction also yielded germline DNA, while blood RNA was obtained from unsorted whole blood. Using a constant-region primer together with ProtoScript II reverse transcriptase, TCR beta cDNA was made from around 500 ng of total RNA. Three nested multiplex PCR rounds of slightly modified ARM-PCR generated TCR beta libraries. For approximately 11 cycles apiece, the opening two PCR rounds ran with TRBV1-TRBV30 forward primers and a C-beta reverse primer. Each CDR3 protein gets one entry after TCRdb re-called the multiplex PCR reads with MiXCR. The table shows hundreds of thousands of distinct CDR3 sequences, with around 50% occurring only once. Sequences were obtained from peripheral blood. These receptors all come from a woman in her 30s with primary liver carcinoma and hepatitis B virus infection.

The rearrangement uses TRBV12-3 or TRBV12-4 and TRBJ2-1, with 14 bases aligning to TRBD2. Losses at the gene ends were 5 bases for V and 11 bases for J; bases not matched to a gene: 17. This CDR3 region has 18 residues. The CDR3 loop reads CASSEGTSGRSLMNKQFF. In DNA form, the CDR3 reads TGTGCCAGCAGTGAGGGGACTAGCGGGAGAAGCTTGATGAATAAGCAGTTCTTC.

The rearrangement links TRBV30 to TRBJ1-1; maybe TRBD1 (5 bases). V lost 2 bases, J lost 10 bases, and 14 bases lay in between. Germline loops: CDR1 GTSNPN, CDR2 SVGIG (reference sequence). The length of the CDR3 is 12 residues. Here the CDR3 DNA reads TGTGCCTGGAGTCCCTCAAGGGGTGCAGCTTTCTTT. Its translation is CAWSPSRGAAFF.

Regarding this clonotype: Sequence at one end of the junction differs from germline and may be a read error. CDR3 in amino acids: CASSLALGGARMETQHF. The CDR3 nucleotides are TGTGCCAGCAGCTTAGCGCTAGGGGGGGCAAGGATGGAGACCCAGCACTTC. J is TRBJ2-5 and V is TRBV7-9; D might be TRBD2 (7 bases). Germline values: CDR1 SEHNR, CDR2 FQNEAQ (reference sequence). The CDR3 length is 17 residues. Full variable domain (missing parts from reference TRBV7-9 and TRBJ2-5): DTGVSQNPRHKITKRGQNVTFRCDPISEHNRLYWYRQTLGQGPEFLTYFQNEAQLEKSRLLSDRFSAERPKGSFSTLEIQRTEQGDSAMYLCASSLALGGARMETQHFGPGTRLLVL.

With respect to this clonotype: One end of the junction fails to match germline, which may point to a read error. The chain carries TRBV11-2 and TRBJ2-7; weak D call: TRBD1 (5 bases). The CDR3 has 12 residues. Germline CDR1 SGHAT, CDR2 FQNNGV. For the CDR3, the DNA is TGTGCCGGCAGCTTAGAGCAGGGCGAGAAGTACTTC. The encoded protein is CAGSLEQGEKYF. Variable domain in full (rest from reference TRBV11-2 and TRBJ2-7): EAGVAQSPRYKIIEKRQSVAFWCNPISGHATLYWYQQILGQGPKLLIQFQNNGVVDDSQLPKDRFSAERLKGVDSTLKIQPAKLEDSAVYLCAGSLEQGEKYFGPGTRLTVT.

This clonotype was detected many times. The V and J genes are TRBV12-3 or TRBV12-4 and TRBJ2-5, with D unclear. The CDR3 contains 13 residues. The ends were cut back, 3 bases at V and 2 bases at J, with 7 bases in the middle. For the CDR3, the DNA is TGTGCCAGCAGTTTTCGAGTTCAAGAGACCCAGTACTTC. Protein: CASSFRVQETQYF.

This clonotype was recorded at least ten times. This chain links TRBV4-2 with TRBJ2-1; a possible D gene is TRBD2 (5 bases). Trimming left V 1 base short and J 4 bases short, with 11 bases between. The CDR3 consists of 15 residues. Germline lookup yields CDR1 LGHNA and CDR2 YNFKEQ. CDR3 protein: CASSQGSGSYNEQFF. The CDR3 DNA reads as TGTGCCAGCAGCCAAGGGTCGGGGAGTTACAATGAGCAGTTCTTC.

This clonotype was detected many times. V is TRBV6-2 or TRBV6-3 and J is TRBJ2-3; D might be TRBD2 (8 bases). The CDR3 loop spans 16 amino acids. CDR1 and CDR2 from the germline V gene are MNHEY and SVGEGT. V lost 5 bases and J 6 bases, leaving 21 bases between the germline ends. CDR3 bases: TGTGCCAGCAGTAGACAGGGACTAGGAATTTCGGATACGCAGTATTTT. Translating gives CASSRQGLGISDTQYF.

This clonotype was seen many times. The chain has TRBV6-1 and TRBJ2-7; TRBD2 matches at 7 bases. The trim removed 7 bases at V and 3 bases at J, leaving 9 bases unmatched. The germline V gene has CDR1 MNHNS and CDR2 SASEGT. The CDR3 length is 14 residues. CDR3 sequence: CASNWASGLYEQYF. The DNA of the CDR3 is TGTGCCAGCAATTGGGCTAGCGGCCTCTACGAGCAGTACTTC.

This clonotype came up a few times. The chain joins TRBV5-5 to TRBJ1-2; no firm D call. This CDR3 has 13 amino acids. V lost 1 base to trimming and J lost 4 bases, with 8 bases between them. The germline V gene encodes CDR1 SGHKS and CDR2 YYEKEE (reference sequence). CDR3 nucleotide sequence: TGTGCCAGCAGCTTGTGGGCCACCTATGGCTACACCTTC. Translation: CASSLWATYGYTF.

As to this clonotype: This clone may be a read error of a much larger clone one base away. The genes are TRBV29-1 and TRBJ2-7, with 7 bases lining up with TRBD1. The CDR3 has 15 residues. Per germline, CDR1 SQVTM and CDR2 ANQGSEA. With V trimmed by 1 base and J by 3 bases, 9 bases remained unmatched. The CDR3 nucleotides are TGCAGCGTTGAAGCCTTTGACAGGGAATTCTACGAGCAGTACTTC. It specifies CSVEAFDREFYEQYF.

The CDR3 here is CASRGLREGMGSYNEQFF. The DNA of the CDR3 is TGTGCCAGCAGGGGCTTGAGGGAGGGTATGGGGTCCTACAATGAGCAGTTCTTC. V is TRBV6-1 and J is TRBJ2-1; TRBD2 agrees at 7 bases. Germline CDR1 is MNHNS and CDR2 is SASEGT. Trimming at V came to 6 bases and at J to 1 base, leaving 15 bases not matched to a gene. The CDR3 is made up of 18 amino acids.

This clonotype was recorded a few times. V is TRBV5-4 and J is TRBJ1-1, with no clear D. V was clipped by 7 bases and J by 1 base, with 8 bases between them. CDR1 and CDR2 (germline): SGHNT, YYREEE (reference sequence). The CDR3 totals 12 residues. DNA for the CDR3: TGTGCCAGCTGGGGAGGGAACACTGAAGCTTTCTTT. The encoded protein is CASWGGNTEAFF.

This clonotype has at least ten counts. V is TRBV10-3 and J is TRBJ2-2, with 7 nucleotides matching TRBD2. CDR3 length equals 16 residues. Trimming removed 8 bases from V and 2 bases from J; junction bases left unmatched: 11. From germline, CDR1 is ENHRY and CDR2 SYGVKD. CDR3 in amino acids: CAIPRNGGSNTGELFF. The CDR3 DNA follows: TGTGCCATCCCTCGGAACGGCGGGAGTAACACCGGGGAGCTGTTTTTT.

The genes are TRBV7-2 and TRBJ2-7, with TRBD1 identical over 12 bases. Germline V lookup: CDR1 SGHTA, CDR2 FQGNSA. With 3 bases clipped from V and 7 bases from J, the junction kept 7 bases outside the gene matches. The CDR3 covers 15 residues. The CDR3 DNA reads TGTGCCAGCAGCTTCCCGGGACAGGGGGCTTGGGAGCAGTACTTC. Its protein is CASSFPGQGAWEQYF.

Details on this clonotype: Its ends do not fully match the called genes, so a read error is possible. The J gene is TRBJ2-6, the V gene TRBV6-6, with D perhaps matching TRBD1 (7 bases). This CDR3 has 13 amino acids. Germline V lookup: CDR1 MNHNY, CDR2 SVGAGI (reference sequence). The CDR3 is CASCTRGANVLTF. The CDR3 DNA follows: TGTGCCAGCTGCACCAGGGGGGCAAACGTCCTGACTTTC.

In its sample, this clonotype was seen many times. The chain employs TRBV6-2 or TRBV6-3 and TRBJ1-5; TRBD1 agrees at 8 bases. The CDR3 sequence is 15 residues long. Germline assignment: CDR1 MNHEY and CDR2 SVGEGT. V gave up 5 bases and J gave up 10 bases; unmatched junction bases: 13. For the CDR3, the DNA is TGTGCCAGCAGTCGACCGGGACAGGTTGTTAGTCCCCAGCATTTT. Translating it yields CASSRPGQVVSPQHF.

This clonotype occurred many times. The rearrangement joins TRBV29-1 to TRBJ2-5, with D perhaps being TRBD1 or TRBD2 (5 bases each). Germline V gives CDR1 SQVTM, CDR2 ANQGSEA. Trimming took 4 bases from V and 5 from J, leaving 8 bases between them. The CDR3 spans 11 residues. CDR3 in amino acids: CSVGDRETQYF. The CDR3 bases are TGCAGCGTTGGGGACCGGGAGACCCAGTACTTC.

Notes on this clonotype: Relative to the germline gene, one junction end is altered; a read error may explain this. The CDR3 nucleotides are TGTGCCAGCAATTTAGCCAATGAGCAGTTCTTC. This codes for CASNLANEQFF. This rearrangement joins TRBV12-3 or TRBV12-4 to TRBJ2-1; D uncertain. The CDR3 totals 11 residues.

This clonotype was picked up many times. Germline is not matched at one junction end, which may reflect a read error. The J gene is TRBJ2-5, the V gene TRBV12-3 or TRBV12-4, with D unclear. The length of the CDR3 is 13 residues. For the CDR3, the DNA is TGTGCCAGCAGTTCCCCCATTCGTTCAACTGGTGACTTC. Amino acid sequence: CASSSPIRSTGDF.

This clonotype was detected ten times or more. The rearrangement uses TRBV6-6 and TRBJ2-3; the D gene is possibly TRBD2 (7 bases). The CDR3 is 17 amino acids. Trimming removed 6 bases from V and 5 bases from J, with 24 bases in between. The germline V gene has CDR1 MNHNY and CDR2 SVGAGI (reference sequence). The CDR3, as DNA: TGTGCCAGCAGCCCCTGGGGGGGCGGTGGGGGTAGAGATACGCAGTATTTT. It encodes CASSPWGGGGGRDTQYF.

This clonotype showed up many times. The chain employs TRBV29-1 and TRBJ1-2; D gene unclear. Germline V gene sequence: CDR1 SQVTM, CDR2 ANQGSEA. This CDR3 comprises 11 residues. V lost 4 bases and J 6 bases, leaving 9 bases between the germline ends. CDR3 residues: CSVVKIDGYTF. The CDR3 bases are TGCAGCGTTGTGAAAATCGATGGCTACACCTTC.

Comment on this clonotype: This may arise from a read error, as a much more abundant clone is one base away. This chain connects TRBV6-2 or TRBV6-3 to TRBJ2-2; either TRBD1 or TRBD2 may supply D (5 bases each). From germline, CDR1 is MNHEY and CDR2 SVGEGT. The CDR3 contains 15 residues. The chain's CDR3 is CANSYSGTGTGELFF. The CDR3, as DNA: TGTGCCAACAGTTACTCCGGGACGGGAACCGGGGAGCTGTTTTTT.

The genes are TRBV11-2 and TRBJ2-2; D is unresolved. CDR1 is SGHAT, CDR2 FQNNGV, per germline. Trimming removed 5 bases from V and 6 bases from J, with 19 bases in between. The CDR3 sequence is 16 residues long. In DNA form, the CDR3 reads TGTGCCAGCAGCCGTACCTCACGCCTAGAGTCCGGGGAGCTGTTTTTT. This sequence encodes CASSRTSRLESGELFF.

The chain uses TRBV11-2 and TRBJ2-2, with D tentatively TRBD2 (5 bases). Trimming cost V 2 bases and J 6 bases, with 13 bases left between them. CDR1 is SGHAT, CDR2 FQNNGV, per germline. The CDR3 contains 15 residues. CDR3: CASSLISGSSGELFF. The CDR3 bases are TGTGCCAGCAGCTTAATTAGTGGGAGTTCCGGGGAGCTGTTTTTT.

Regarding this clonotype: Likely a read error: the CDR3 ends without its conserved phenylalanine or tryptophan. CDR3 in amino acids: CAWSKTGEEGQHY. CDR3 DNA sequence: TGTGCCTGGAGTAAGACAGGGGAAGAGGGTCAGCATTAT. V is TRBV30 and J is TRBJ1-5, with 8 bases lining up with TRBD1. This CDR3 has 13 residues. J gave up 13 bases and V 2 bases, and 10 bases lay outside the gene matches. Germline-derived CDR1 and CDR2 are GTSNPN and SVGIG (reference sequence).

In its sample, this clonotype was seen many times. This sequence joins TRBV11-3 and TRBJ2-1; D perhaps matches TRBD2 (6 bases). The V end lost 3 bases, the J end lost 0 bases, and 15 bases lay between the germline ends. There are 17 residues in the CDR3. From germline, CDR1 is SGHNT and CDR2 YENEEA. The CDR3, as DNA: TGTGCCAGCAGCTTGGGAGGCCGGCGGGTCTCCTACAATGAGCAGTTCTTC. This translates into CASSLGGRRVSYNEQFF.

To note about this clonotype: A much larger clone is a single base away; this may be a read error. The genes are TRBV6-5 and TRBJ2-2; TRBD2 agrees at 10 bases. CDR3 length: 16 residues. CDR1 is MNHEY and CDR2 is SVGAGI in the germline V gene. V was clipped by 4 bases and J by 3 bases; unmatched bases: 5. The CDR3 here is CASSFLAGEDTGELFF. The CDR3 nucleotides read TGTGCCAGCAGTTTTCTAGCGGGAGAGGACACCGGGGAGCTGTTTTTT.

In its sample, this clonotype was seen many times. The gene calls are TRBV29-1 and TRBJ1-2; perhaps TRBD1 as D (5 bases). Germline V lookup: CDR1 SQVTM, CDR2 ANQGSEA. The CDR3 sequence is 13 residues long. CDR3 protein: CIAAFSPRDGYTF. The CDR3 DNA follows: TGCATCGCAGCGTTTAGTCCCAGGGATGGCTACACCTTC.